This section outlines one T cell receptor (beta chain) sequence together with its context. The data belong to a study of T cell responses to AZD1222 COVID-19 vaccine. The germline gives CDR1 ENHRY, CDR2 SYGVKD. With 3 bases clipped from V and 3 bases from J, the junction kept 10 bases outside the gene matches. The CDR3 extends over 17 amino acids. Here immunoSEQ multiplex PCR was the method, and the copy in TCRdb shows in-frame clones only, minus some. This table has 150,000 to 200,000 clones, roughly 92% appearing once. The chain employs TRBV10-3 and TRBJ1-1; 10 bases align to TRBD1. The source is an adult in good health. Sequences were derived from peripheral blood, sampled on day 0 of AZD1222 vaccination. The CDR3 protein is CAISESGTGEWDTEAFF. The CDR3 DNA follows: TGTGCCATCAGTGAAAGTGGGACAGGGGAGTGGGACACTGAAGCTTTCTTT.